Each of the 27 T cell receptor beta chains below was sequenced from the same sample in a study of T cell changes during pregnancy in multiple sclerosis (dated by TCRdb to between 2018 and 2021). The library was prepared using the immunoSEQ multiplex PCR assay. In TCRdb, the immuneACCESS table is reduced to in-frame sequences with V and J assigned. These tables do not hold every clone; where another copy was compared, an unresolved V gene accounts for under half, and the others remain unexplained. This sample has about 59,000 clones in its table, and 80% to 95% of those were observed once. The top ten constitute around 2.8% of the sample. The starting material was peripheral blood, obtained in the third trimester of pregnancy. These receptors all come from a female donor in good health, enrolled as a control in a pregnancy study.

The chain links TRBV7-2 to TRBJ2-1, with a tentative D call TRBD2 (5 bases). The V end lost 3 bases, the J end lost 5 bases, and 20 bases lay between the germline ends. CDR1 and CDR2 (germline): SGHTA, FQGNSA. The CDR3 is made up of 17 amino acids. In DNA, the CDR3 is TGTGCCAGCAGCTTGGTCTGGGGAGCCGAGCCAAACAATGAGCAGTTCTTC. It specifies CASSLVWGAEPNNEQFF.

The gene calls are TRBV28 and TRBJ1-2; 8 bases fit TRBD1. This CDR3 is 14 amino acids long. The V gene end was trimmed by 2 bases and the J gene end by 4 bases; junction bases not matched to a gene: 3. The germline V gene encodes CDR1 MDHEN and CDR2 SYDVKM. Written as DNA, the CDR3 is TGTGCCAGCAGTTTACGGCAGGGGGCCTATGGCTACACCTTC. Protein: CASSLRQGAYGYTF.

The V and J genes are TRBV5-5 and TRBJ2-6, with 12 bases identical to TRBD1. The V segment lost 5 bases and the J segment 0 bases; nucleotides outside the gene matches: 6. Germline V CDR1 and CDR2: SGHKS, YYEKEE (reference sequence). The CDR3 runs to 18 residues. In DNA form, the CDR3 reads TGTGCCAGCAGATCAGGGACAGGGGGCGCCTCTGGGGCCAACGTCCTGACTTTC. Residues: CASRSGTGGASGANVLTF.

CDR3 sequence: CASSLDPPAGVAKNIQYF. The CDR3 coding sequence is TGCGCCAGCAGCTTGGACCCCCCCGCGGGGGTAGCCAAAAACATTCAGTACTTC. The V gene is TRBV5-1, the J gene TRBJ2-4; 7 nucleotides align to TRBD2. Trimming took 0 bases from V and 0 from J; bases not matched to a gene: 9. Germline CDR1 and CDR2: SGHRS and YFSETQ. The CDR3 totals 18 residues.

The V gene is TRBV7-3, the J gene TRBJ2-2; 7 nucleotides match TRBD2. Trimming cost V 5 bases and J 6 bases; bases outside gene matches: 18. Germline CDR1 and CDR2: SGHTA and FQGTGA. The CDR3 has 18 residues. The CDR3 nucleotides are TGTGCCAGCAGCCCCCATCCTGGACTAGTAAATTTAGCCGGGGAGCTGTTTTTT. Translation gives CASSPHPGLVNLAGELFF.

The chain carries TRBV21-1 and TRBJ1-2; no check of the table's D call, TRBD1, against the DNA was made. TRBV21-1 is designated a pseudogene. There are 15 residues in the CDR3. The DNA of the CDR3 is TGTGCCAGCAGCCTCCCTGGGGGCGCAGGCTATGGCTACACCTTC. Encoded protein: CASSLPGGAGYGYTF.

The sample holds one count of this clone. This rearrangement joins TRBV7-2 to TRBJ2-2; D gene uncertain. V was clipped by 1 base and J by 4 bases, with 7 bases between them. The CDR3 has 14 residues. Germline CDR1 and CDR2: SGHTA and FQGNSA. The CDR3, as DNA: TGTGCCAGCAGCTTAGAGCCAGGCACCGGGGAGCTGTTTTTT. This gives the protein CASSLEPGTGELFF.

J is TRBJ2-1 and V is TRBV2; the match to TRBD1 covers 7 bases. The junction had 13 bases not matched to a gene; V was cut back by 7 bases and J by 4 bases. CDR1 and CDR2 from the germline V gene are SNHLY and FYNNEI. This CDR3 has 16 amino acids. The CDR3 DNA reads TGTGCCAGCAAGGGATGGACAGGAAATATTTACAATGAGCAGTTCTTC. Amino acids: CASKGWTGNIYNEQFF.

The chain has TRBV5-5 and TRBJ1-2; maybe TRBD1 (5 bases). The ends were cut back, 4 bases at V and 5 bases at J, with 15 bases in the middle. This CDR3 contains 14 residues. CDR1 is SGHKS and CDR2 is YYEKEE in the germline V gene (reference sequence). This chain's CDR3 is CASSPMGEGYGYTF. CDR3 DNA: TGTGCCAGCAGCCCTATGGGGGAGGGGTATGGCTACACCTTC. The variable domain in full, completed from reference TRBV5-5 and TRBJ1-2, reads DAGVTQSPTHLIKTRGQQVTLRCSPISGHKSVSWYQQVLGQGPQFIFQYYEKEERGRGNFPDRFSARQFPNYSSELNVNALLLGDSALYLCASSPMGEGYGYTFGSGTRLTVV.

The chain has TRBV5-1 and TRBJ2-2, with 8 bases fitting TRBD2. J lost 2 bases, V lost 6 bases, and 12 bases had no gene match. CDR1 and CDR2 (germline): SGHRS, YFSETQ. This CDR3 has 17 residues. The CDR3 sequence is CASKSPAGVVNTGELFF. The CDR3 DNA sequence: TGCGCCAGCAAGTCACCAGCGGGGGTCGTAAACACCGGGGAGCTGTTTTTT.

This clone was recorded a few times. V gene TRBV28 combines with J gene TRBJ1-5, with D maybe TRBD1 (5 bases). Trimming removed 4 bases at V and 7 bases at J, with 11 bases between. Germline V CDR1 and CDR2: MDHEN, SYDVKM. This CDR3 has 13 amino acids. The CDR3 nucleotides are TGTGCCAGCAGTTGGAGTCAGGGACAGCCCCAGCATTTT. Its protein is CASSWSQGQPQHF.

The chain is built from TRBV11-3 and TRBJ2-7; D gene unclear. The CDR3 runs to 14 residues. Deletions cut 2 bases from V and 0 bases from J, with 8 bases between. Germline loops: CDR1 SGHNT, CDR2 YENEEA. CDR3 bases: TGTGCCAGCAGCTTATTTGGGCCCTCCTACGAGCAGTACTTC. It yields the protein CASSLFGPSYEQYF.

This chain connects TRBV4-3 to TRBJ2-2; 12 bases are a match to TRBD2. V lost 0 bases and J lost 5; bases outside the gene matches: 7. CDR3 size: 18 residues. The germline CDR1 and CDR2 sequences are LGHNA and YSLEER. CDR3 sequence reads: CASSQDASGGVGTGELFF. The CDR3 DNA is TGCGCCAGCAGCCAAGACGCTAGCGGGGGGGTGGGGACCGGGGAGCTGTTTTTT.

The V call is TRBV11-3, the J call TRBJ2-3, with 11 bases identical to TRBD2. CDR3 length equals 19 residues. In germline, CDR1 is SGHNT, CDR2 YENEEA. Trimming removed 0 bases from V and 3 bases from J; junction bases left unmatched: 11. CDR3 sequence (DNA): TGTGCCAGCAGCTTAGATTATAGCGGGAGGGCCATCGGGACAGATACGCAGTATTTT. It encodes CASSLDYSGRAIGTDTQYF.

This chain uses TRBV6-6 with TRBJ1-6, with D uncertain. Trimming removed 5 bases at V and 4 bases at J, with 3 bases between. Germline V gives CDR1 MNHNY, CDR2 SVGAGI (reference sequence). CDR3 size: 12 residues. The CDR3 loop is CASSPYNSPLHF. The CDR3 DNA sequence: TGTGCCAGCAGTCCTTATAATTCACCCCTCCACTTT.

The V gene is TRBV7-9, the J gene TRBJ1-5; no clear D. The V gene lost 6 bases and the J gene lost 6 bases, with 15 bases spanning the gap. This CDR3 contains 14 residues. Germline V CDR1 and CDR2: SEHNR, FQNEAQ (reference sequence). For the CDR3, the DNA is TGTGCCAGCAGACGGCGCTCCCGGAGTCAGCCCCAGCATTTT. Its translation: CASRRRSRSQPQHF.

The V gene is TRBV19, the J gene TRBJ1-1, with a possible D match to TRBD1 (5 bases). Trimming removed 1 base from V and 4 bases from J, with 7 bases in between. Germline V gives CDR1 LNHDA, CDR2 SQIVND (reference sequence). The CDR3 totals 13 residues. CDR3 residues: CASSIVGGTEAFF. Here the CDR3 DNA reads TGTGCCAGTAGTATAGTCGGGGGCACTGAAGCTTTCTTT. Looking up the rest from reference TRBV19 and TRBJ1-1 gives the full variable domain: DGGITQSPKYLFRKEGQNVTLSCEQNLNHDAMYWYRQDPGQGLRLIYYSQIVNDFQKGDIAEGYSVSREKKESFPLTVTSAQKNPTAFYLCASSIVGGTEAFFGQGTRLTVV.

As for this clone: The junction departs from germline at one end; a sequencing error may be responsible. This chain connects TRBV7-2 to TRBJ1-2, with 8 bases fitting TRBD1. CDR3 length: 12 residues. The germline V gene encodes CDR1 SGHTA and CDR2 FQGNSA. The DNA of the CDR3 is TGTGCCAGCAGCCCACCGGACAGGGCCTCCAACTTC. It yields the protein CASSPPDRASNF.

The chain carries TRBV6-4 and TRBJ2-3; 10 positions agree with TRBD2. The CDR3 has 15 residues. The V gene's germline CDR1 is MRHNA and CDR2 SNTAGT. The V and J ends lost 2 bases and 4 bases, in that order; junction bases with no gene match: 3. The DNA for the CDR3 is TGTGCCAGCAGTGACAAAGCGGGGGGGCCAGATACGCAGTATTTT. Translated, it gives CASSDKAGGPDTQYF.

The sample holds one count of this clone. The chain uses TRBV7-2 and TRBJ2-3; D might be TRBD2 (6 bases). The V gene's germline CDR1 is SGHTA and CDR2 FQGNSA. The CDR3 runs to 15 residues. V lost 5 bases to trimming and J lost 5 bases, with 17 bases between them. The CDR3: CASSPIGGAGDTQYF. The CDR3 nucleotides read TGTGCCAGCAGCCCGATTGGAGGGGCTGGAGATACGCAGTATTTT.

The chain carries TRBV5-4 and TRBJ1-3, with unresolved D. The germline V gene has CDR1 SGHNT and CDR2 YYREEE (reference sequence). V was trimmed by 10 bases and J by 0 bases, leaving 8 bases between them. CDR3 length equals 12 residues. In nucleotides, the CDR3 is TGTGCCGTACACGACTCTGGAAACACCATATATTTT. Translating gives CAVHDSGNTIYF.

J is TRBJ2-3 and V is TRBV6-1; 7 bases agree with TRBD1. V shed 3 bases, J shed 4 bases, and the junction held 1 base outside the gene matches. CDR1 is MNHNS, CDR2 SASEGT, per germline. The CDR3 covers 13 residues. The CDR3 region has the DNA TGTGCCAGCAGTGAGGGACAGCCAGATACGCAGTATTTT. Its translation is CASSEGQPDTQYF.

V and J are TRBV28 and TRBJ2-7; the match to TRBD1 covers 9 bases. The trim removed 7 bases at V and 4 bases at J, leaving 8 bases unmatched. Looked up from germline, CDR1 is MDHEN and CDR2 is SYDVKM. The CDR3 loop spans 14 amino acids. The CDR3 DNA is TGTGCCAGCACCCTGACAGGGGGGATTTACGAGCAGTACTTC. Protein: CASTLTGGIYEQYF. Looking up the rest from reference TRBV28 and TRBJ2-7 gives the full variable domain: DVKVTQSSRYLVKRTGEKVFLECVQDMDHENMFWYRQDPGLGLRLIYFSYDVKMKEKGDIPEGYSVSREKKERFSLILESASTNQTSMYLCASTLTGGIYEQYFGPGTRLTVT.

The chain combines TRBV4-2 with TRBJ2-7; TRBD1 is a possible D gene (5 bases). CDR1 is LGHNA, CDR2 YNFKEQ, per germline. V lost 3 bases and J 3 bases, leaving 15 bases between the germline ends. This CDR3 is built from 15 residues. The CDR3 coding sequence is TGTGCCAGCAGCCAGGACCAGGGAAGTCGCTACGAGCAGTACTTC. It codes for CASSQDQGSRYEQYF.

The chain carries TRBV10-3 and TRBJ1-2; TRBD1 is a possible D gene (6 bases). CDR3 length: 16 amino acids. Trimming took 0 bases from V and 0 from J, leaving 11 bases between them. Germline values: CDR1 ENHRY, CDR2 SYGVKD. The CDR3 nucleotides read TGTGCCATCAGTGAGTCGACAGGTCGAGCTAACTATGGCTACACCTTC. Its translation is CAISESTGRANYGYTF.

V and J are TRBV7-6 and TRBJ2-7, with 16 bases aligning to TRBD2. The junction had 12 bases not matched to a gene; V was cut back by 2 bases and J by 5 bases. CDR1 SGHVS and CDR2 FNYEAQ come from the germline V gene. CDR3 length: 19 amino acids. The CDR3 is CASSLLTDGTSGGANEQYF. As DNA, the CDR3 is TGTGCCAGCAGCTTACTGACCGACGGGACTAGCGGGGGGGCCAACGAGCAGTACTTC.

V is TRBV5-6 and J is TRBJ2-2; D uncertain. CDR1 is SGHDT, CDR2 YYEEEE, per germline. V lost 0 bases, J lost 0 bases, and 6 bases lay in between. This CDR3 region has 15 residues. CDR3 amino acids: CASSLASANTGELFF. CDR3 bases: TGTGCCAGCAGCTTGGCATCGGCGAACACCGGGGAGCTGTTTTTT.